These 27 T cell receptor beta chains share one sample of origin, sequenced in a study of blood T cell repertoires in COVID-19. Sequencing used immunoSEQ multiplex PCR; TCRdb keeps in-frame clones, though not all of them. The sample contains roughly 240,000 clones, around 87% of which appear only once. Sequences were obtained from peripheral blood. The receptors shown here come from a young man with active or convalescent COVID-19.

V usage is TRBV3-1 (or the pseudogene TRBV3-2) and J usage is TRBJ1-4, with D possibly matching TRBD1 (5 bases). The CDR3 has 14 residues. Trimming took 2 bases from V and 9 from J, leaving 13 bases between them. Germline V CDR1 and CDR2: LGHDT, YNNKEL (reference sequence). The DNA of the CDR3 is TGTGCCAGCAGCCAAAGACAGTCTTTTAAAAAACTGTTTTTT. Translation gives CASSQRQSFKKLFF.

The chain recombines TRBV7-3 with TRBJ2-1; TRBD1 aligns across 10 bases. The germline CDR1 and CDR2 sequences are SGHTA and FQGTGA. The CDR3 spans 13 residues. Trimming at V came to 4 bases and at J to 7 bases, leaving 1 base not matched to a gene. CDR3 region: CASSSGQGNEQFF. The DNA of the CDR3 is TGTGCCAGCAGCTCGGGACAGGGGAATGAGCAGTTCTTC.

This chain's CDR3 is CASTPGQGRDYGYTF. The CDR3 DNA follows: TGTGCCAGCACCCCGGGACAGGGAAGAGACTATGGCTACACCTTC. V usage is TRBV6-5 and J usage is TRBJ1-2, with 9 nucleotides matching TRBD1. Per the germline V gene, CDR1 is MNHEY and CDR2 is SVGAGI. The V segment lost 7 bases and the J segment 3 bases; nucleotides outside the gene matches: 9. The length of the CDR3 is 15 residues.

The rearrangement uses TRBV27 and TRBJ2-5; 7 positions agree with TRBD1. V lost 5 bases, J lost 1 base, and 13 bases stayed unmatched. Germline lookup yields CDR1 MNHEY and CDR2 SMNVEV (reference sequence). The CDR3 spans 17 residues. CDR3 nucleotides: TGTGCCAGCAGTAACAATCCCCGAGGGGGCCTCCAAGAGACCCAGTACTTC. This sequence encodes CASSNNPRGGLQETQYF.

The chain couples TRBV7-2 to TRBJ2-4; possible D gene TRBD1, 6 bases. The CDR3 sequence is 15 residues long. Germline loops: CDR1 SGHTA, CDR2 FQGNSA. Between the trimmed V and J ends, which lost 5 bases and 6 bases, there was a span of 17 bases. The CDR3 DNA follows: TGTGCCAGCAGCCCCCACCAGGGGAGCGGAAACATTCAGTACTTC. This gives the protein CASSPHQGSGNIQYF.

This sequence joins TRBV7-9 and TRBJ2-3, with D perhaps matching TRBD1 (6 bases). Germline V CDR1 and CDR2: SEHNR, FQNEAQ (reference sequence). The CDR3 extends over 17 amino acids. Trimming stripped 2 bases from V and 5 bases from J, with 20 bases between. CDR3 loop: CASSLRVGQGLGDTQYF. The CDR3 coding sequence is TGTGCCAGCAGCTTACGTGTGGGGCAGGGGTTAGGAGATACGCAGTATTTT.

The rearrangement joins TRBV7-2 to TRBJ2-2; a possible D gene is TRBD1 (6 bases). The CDR3 sequence is 15 residues long. In germline, CDR1 is SGHTA, CDR2 FQGNSA. Trimming removed 2 bases from V and 5 bases from J, with 12 bases in between. In DNA form, the CDR3 reads TGTGCCAGCAGCTTATCGGGACAAGGAACCGGGGAGCTGTTTTTT. It specifies CASSLSGQGTGELFF.

The chain recombines TRBV7-2 with TRBJ1-2; 11 bases fit TRBD1. J was trimmed by 8 bases and V by 3 bases; bases with no gene match: 8. There are 15 residues in the CDR3. Germline CDR1 reads SGHTA; CDR2 reads FQGNSA. For the CDR3, the DNA is TGTGCCAGCAGCTTGGGGGACAGGGGGATTCAAGGCTACACCTTC. It encodes CASSLGDRGIQGYTF.

The chain uses TRBV5-5 and TRBJ2-7; D might be TRBD2 (5 bases). The CDR3 contains 13 residues. CDR1 and CDR2 (germline): SGHKS, YYEKEE (reference sequence). V was trimmed by 4 bases and J by 4 bases, leaving 12 bases between them. The CDR3 spells CASSPFPGYEQYF. The CDR3 DNA reads as TGTGCCAGCAGCCCCTTCCCGGGGTACGAGCAGTACTTC. Supplemented by reference TRBV5-5 and TRBJ2-7, the full variable domain reads DAGVTQSPTHLIKTRGQQVTLRCSPISGHKSVSWYQQVLGQGPQFIFQYYEKEERGRGNFPDRFSARQFPNYSSELNVNALLLGDSALYLCASSPFPGYEQYFGPGTRLTVT.

This chain links TRBV6-5 with TRBJ2-5, with 9 bases aligning to TRBD2. Germline CDR1 MNHEY, CDR2 SVGAGI. After removal of 6 bases from V and 1 base from J, the junction contained 6 bases not matched to a gene. The CDR3 extends over 15 amino acids. CDR3 sequence (DNA): TGTGCCAGCAGACCGGGACTAGCATTCCAAGAGACCCAGTACTTC. Protein: CASRPGLAFQETQYF.

The sample holds one count of this clone. The V and J genes are TRBV11-2 and TRBJ2-7; 9 bases agree with TRBD1. Unmatched junction bases numbered 4, after V lost 1 base and J lost 0 bases. Germline V gene lookup returns CDR1 SGHAT and CDR2 FQNNGV. The CDR3 is 16 residues long. CDR3 sequence reads: CASSLGGQGRSYEQYF. The DNA for the CDR3 is TGTGCCAGCAGCTTAGGGGGACAGGGACGCTCCTACGAGCAGTACTTC.

In this sample, this clone turned up a few times. The rearrangement joins TRBV11-3 to TRBJ2-1, with TRBD1 matching over 7 bases. CDR3 length equals 15 residues. Per the germline V gene, CDR1 is SGHNT and CDR2 is YENEEA. The trim removed 5 bases at V and 7 bases at J, leaving 11 bases unmatched. In DNA form, the CDR3 reads TGTGCCAGCAGCCCCGAGGGGTCACAGGGGAATGAGCAGTTCTTC. The encoded protein is CASSPEGSQGNEQFF.

CDR3 in DNA: TGTGCCAGCAGCTTAGCGCTAAGAGGGGCGGGAGTTAACGCAGATACGCAGTATTTT. It yields the protein CASSLALRGAGVNADTQYF. The chain combines TRBV7-9 with TRBJ2-3; 7 bases are a match to TRBD2. The V gene end was trimmed by 0 bases and the J gene end by 4 bases; junction bases not matched to a gene: 16. The CDR3 spans 19 residues. Germline V gene data show CDR1 as SEHNR and CDR2 as FQNEAQ (reference sequence).

The chain links TRBV7-6 to TRBJ2-2; TRBD1 matches at 8 bases. The J segment lost 0 bases and the V segment lost 2 bases, leaving 5 bases of the junction unmatched. The V gene's germline CDR1 is SGHVS and CDR2 FNYEAQ. CDR3 length: 17 amino acids. CDR3 bases: TGTGCCAGCAGCTTATATACAGGGGGATCGAACACCGGGGAGCTGTTTTTT. Protein: CASSLYTGGSNTGELFF.

The chain joins TRBV29-1 to TRBJ2-3; the match to TRBD1 covers 7 bases. The CDR3 is 16 residues long. Germline V lookup: CDR1 SQVTM, CDR2 ANQGSEA. V was clipped by 4 bases and J by 3 bases; unmatched bases: 13. The CDR3 loop reads CSVGMVTGVRTDTQYF. In nucleotides, the CDR3 is TGCAGCGTTGGAATGGTTACAGGGGTTAGGACAGATACGCAGTATTTT.

CDR3 sequence: CASSEWGVNEKLFF. CDR3 nucleotides: TGTGCCAGCAGTGAATGGGGGGTTAATGAAAAACTGTTTTTT. The chain carries TRBV6-1 and TRBJ1-4, with a weak D call TRBD1 (5 bases). There are 14 residues in the CDR3. Deletions cut 2 bases from V and 4 bases from J, with 8 bases between. CDR1 and CDR2 (germline): MNHNS, SASEGT.

V usage is TRBV19 and J usage is TRBJ2-6, with D hard to call. The CDR3 loop spans 11 amino acids. V shed 10 bases and J shed 5 bases, with 6 bases lying between them. Germline CDR1 LNHDA, CDR2 SQIVND (reference sequence). CDR3 loop: CATYWANVLTF. The DNA of the CDR3 is TGTGCCACGTATTGGGCCAACGTCCTGACTTTC. The variable domain in full, completed from reference TRBV19 and TRBJ2-6, reads DGGITQSPKYLFRKEGQNVTLSCEQNLNHDAMYWYRQDPGQGLRLIYYSQIVNDFQKGDIAEGYSVSREKKESFPLTVTSAQKNPTAFYLCATYWANVLTFGAGSRLTVL.

This clone was found a few times. The V and J genes are TRBV10-3 and TRBJ1-6, with a weak D call TRBD1 (5 bases). The germline V gene has CDR1 ENHRY and CDR2 SYGVKD. Trimming left V 2 bases short and J 7 bases short, with 12 bases between. The CDR3 loop spans 15 amino acids. The CDR3 reads CAISEMGGENSPLHF. In DNA form, the CDR3 reads TGTGCCATCAGTGAGATGGGGGGGGAGAATTCACCCCTCCACTTT.

The DNA of the CDR3 is TGTGCCAGCAGCTCGGGGGATATTATCACTGAAGCTTTCTTT. Its protein product is CASSSGDIITEAFF. The J gene is TRBJ1-1, the V gene TRBV6-5; TRBD1 might be the D (5 bases). The CDR3 has 14 residues. V was trimmed by 6 bases and J by 4 bases, leaving 15 bases between them. Germline V gene data show CDR1 as MNHEY and CDR2 as SVGAGI.

The chain is built from TRBV19 and TRBJ1-2; D is possibly TRBD1 (5 bases). Germline CDR1 LNHDA, CDR2 SQIVND (reference sequence). Trimming took 4 bases from V and 4 from J, leaving 10 bases between them. The CDR3 runs to 13 residues. The DNA of the CDR3 is TGTGCCAGTAGTACGGGGGAAAGCTATGGCTACACCTTC. Translating gives CASSTGESYGYTF.

CDR3 DNA sequence: TGTGCCAGCAGCCTTGACGGGACTGAAGCTTTCTTT. Amino acid sequence: CASSLDGTEAFF. J is TRBJ1-1 and V is TRBV28; no clear D. Germline CDR1 is MDHEN and CDR2 is SYDVKM. The V gene lost 6 bases and the J gene lost 5 bases, with 10 bases spanning the gap. This CDR3 is built from 12 residues.

This clone was seen a handful of times. This sequence joins TRBV7-9 and TRBJ2-7; D is undetermined. V lost 6 bases to trimming and J lost 3 bases, with 12 bases between them. The CDR3 covers 13 residues. Germline assignment: CDR1 SEHNR and CDR2 FQNEAQ (reference sequence). The CDR3 spells CASSEDSHYEQYF. The CDR3 DNA follows: TGTGCCAGCAGTGAGGATAGTCACTACGAGCAGTACTTC.

This clone was seen more than once but under ten times. The rearrangement uses TRBV5-4 and TRBJ2-7; 7 bases agree with TRBD1. Germline V gives CDR1 SGHNT, CDR2 YYREEE (reference sequence). The CDR3 has 15 residues. After removal of 4 bases from V and 2 bases from J, the junction contained 9 bases not matched to a gene. The CDR3 spells CASSPQTGKPYEQYF. In nucleotides, the CDR3 is TGTGCCAGCAGCCCACAGACAGGGAAGCCCTACGAGCAGTACTTC.

In DNA form, the CDR3 reads TGTGCCAGCAGCTTATATGCGCGAGTTCGCACAGATACGCAGTATTTT. Protein product: CASSLYARVRTDTQYF. This rearrangement joins TRBV11-2 to TRBJ2-3; D unresolved. V was trimmed by 2 bases and J by 1 base, leaving 13 bases between them. Germline assignment: CDR1 SGHAT and CDR2 FQNNGV. The CDR3 spans 16 residues.

V gene TRBV12-3 or TRBV12-4 combines with J gene TRBJ1-2; D is unresolved. Trimming took 3 bases from V and 4 from J, leaving 9 bases between them. The CDR3 runs to 13 residues. As DNA, the CDR3 is TGTGCCAGCAGTTTGGCCAAACCCTATGGCTACACCTTC. It encodes CASSLAKPYGYTF.

This CDR3 reads CASSAVGAMNTGELFF. DNA of the CDR3: TGTGCCAGCAGCGCGGTGGGGGCGATGAACACCGGGGAGCTGTTTTTT. The gene calls are TRBV11-2 and TRBJ2-2; D is possibly TRBD1 (6 bases). Trimming took off 5 bases at V and 1 base at J, with 14 bases between the two ends. This CDR3 is 16 amino acids long. Per germline, CDR1 SGHAT and CDR2 FQNNGV.

The J gene is TRBJ1-6, the V gene TRBV28, with D tentatively TRBD1 (5 bases). Germline CDR1 is MDHEN and CDR2 is SYDVKM. V lost 8 bases, J lost 0 bases, and 14 bases lay in between. The CDR3 spans 16 residues. CDR3 protein: CASRQKGFSYNSPLHF. CDR3 in DNA: TGTGCCAGCCGCCAGAAGGGGTTCTCCTATAATTCACCCCTCCACTTT.